The 25 T cell receptor beta chains in this list originate from one sample, sequenced in a study of T cells after posttransplantation cyclophosphamide. Sampled 1 year posttransplant, controls received myeloablative marrow transplants, methotrexate and a calcineurin inhibitor. Here immunoSEQ multiplex PCR was the method, and the copy in TCRdb shows in-frame clones only, minus some. The sample has over 8,500 clones, roughly 90% seen once. The specimen was PBMCs, collected around 450 days after allogeneic stem cell transplant with calcineurin inhibitor and methotrexate. These receptors all come from a male patient aged 45-60 years who received an allogeneic stem cell transplant from an unrelated donor, was CMV-positive, and had chronic GVHD only. A subset of T cells may come from the graft donor.

The chain is built from TRBV6-5 and TRBJ2-7; TRBD1 is a possible D gene (6 bases). CDR3 length equals 13 residues. The germline CDR1 and CDR2 sequences are MNHEY and SVGAGI. Trimming removed 8 bases from V and 0 bases from J, with 11 bases in between. For the CDR3, the DNA is TGTGCCAGCGGGGGCGGGTCCTCCTACGAGCAGTACTTC. Translating it yields CASGGGSSYEQYF.

The genes are TRBV15 and TRBJ1-4; D is undetermined. The V and J ends lost 3 bases and 5 bases respectively, with 4 bases between them. CDR3 length equals 12 residues. From germline, CDR1 is LNHNV and CDR2 YYDKDF (reference sequence). CDR3 loop: CATSSANEKLFF. The CDR3 DNA is TGTGCCACCAGCAGCGCGAATGAAAAACTGTTTTTT.

V is TRBV7-2 and J is TRBJ1-4; possibly TRBD1 for D (5 bases). Germline loops: CDR1 SGHTA, CDR2 FQGNSA. CDR3 length: 13 residues. V lost 2 bases and J lost 12, with 13 bases in between. CDR3 in DNA: TGTGCCAGCAGCTTATCTTGGGGGGTGGAACTGTTTTTT. Residues: CASSLSWGVELFF.

The V call is TRBV15, the J call TRBJ1-2; 12 bases map to TRBD1. The CDR3 covers 15 residues. Germline values: CDR1 LNHNV, CDR2 YYDKDF (reference sequence). After removal of 3 bases from V and 5 bases from J, the junction contained 4 bases not matched to a gene. CDR3 sequence reads: CATSRGQGAVYGYTF. In DNA form, the CDR3 reads TGTGCCACCAGCAGGGGACAGGGGGCCGTGTATGGCTACACCTTC.

The chain joins TRBV5-6 to TRBJ1-1, with 11 bases aligning to TRBD1. The CDR3 runs to 16 residues. Germline values: CDR1 SGHDT, CDR2 YYEEEE. The trim removed 4 bases at V and 5 bases at J, leaving 10 bases unmatched. In DNA form, the CDR3 reads TGTGCCAGCAGCCCTGGGACAGGGGGAGGAAGGACTGAAGCTTTCTTT. Amino acid sequence: CASSPGTGGGRTEAFF.

CDR3 protein: CSVVFRGTEAFF. For the CDR3, the DNA is TGCAGCGTTGTTTTCAGGGGCACTGAAGCTTTCTTT. The genes are TRBV29-1 and TRBJ1-1; D may be TRBD1 (6 bases). This CDR3 comprises 12 residues. Trimming shortened V by 4 bases and J by 4 bases, and 10 bases separated the two germline ends. Germline loops: CDR1 SQVTM, CDR2 ANQGSEA.

The chain combines TRBV29-1 with TRBJ1-2; D perhaps matches TRBD1 (6 bases). Trimming took off 1 base at V and 10 bases at J, with 25 bases between the two ends. CDR1 and CDR2 (germline): SQVTM, ANQGSEA. This CDR3 has 16 residues. Written as DNA, the CDR3 is TGCAGCGTTGAAGGAAAGGGGGGGAGCGCTCGTTACGACTACACCTTC. Translation: CSVEGKGGSARYDYTF.

This clone was picked up one time. The chain combines TRBV11-2 with TRBJ2-1, with 8 bases matching TRBD2. V trimming: 5 bases; J trimming: 0 bases; junction bases outside the gene matches: 12. The CDR3 runs to 18 residues. CDR1 is SGHAT and CDR2 is FQNNGV in the germline V gene. The CDR3 coding sequence is TGTGCCAGCAGCCCATCTCCCGCGGGGGGCAGCTCCTACAATGAGCAGTTCTTC. As protein: CASSPSPAGGSSYNEQFF.

This clone is medium-sized in the sample. The chain carries TRBV21-1 and TRBJ1-3. TRBV21-1 is a documented pseudogene. The CDR3 runs to 20 residues. CDR3 sequence: CASTKAIECHATFAGNTIYF. Here the CDR3 DNA reads TGTGCCAGCACAAAAGCGATTGAGTGTCACGCTACTTTTGCTGGAAACACCATATATTTT.

The rearrangement joins TRBV5-6 to TRBJ1-2; 11 bases match TRBD1. V was clipped by 4 bases and J by 4 bases; unmatched bases: 3. CDR3 length: 14 residues. Germline-derived CDR1 and CDR2 are SGHDT and YYEEEE. The CDR3 spells CASSPGTGGYGYTF. The CDR3 nucleotides are TGTGCCAGCAGCCCCGGGACAGGGGGCTATGGCTACACCTTC.

The chain combines TRBV27 with TRBJ1-6, with unresolved D. CDR3 length: 14 amino acids. V gave up 6 bases and J gave up 6 bases, with 12 bases separating them. CDR1 is MNHEY, CDR2 SMNVEV, per germline (reference sequence). CDR3 nucleotide sequence: TGTGCCAGCAGATCTGGACTCCCTAATTCACCCCTCCACTTT. It specifies CASRSGLPNSPLHF.

This rearrangement joins TRBV10-1 to TRBJ2-7; a possible D gene is TRBD1 (6 bases). The V gene lost 4 bases and the J gene lost 3 bases, with 16 bases spanning the gap. Looked up from germline, CDR1 is WNHNN and CDR2 is SYGVQD (reference sequence). The CDR3 extends over 15 amino acids. CDR3 residues: CASSASRGLVYEQYF. Written as DNA, the CDR3 is TGCGCCAGCAGTGCGTCCAGGGGATTAGTCTACGAGCAGTACTTC.

This chain uses TRBV2 with TRBJ1-1, with 7 bases matching TRBD1. V dropped 6 bases and J dropped 1; count of bases not matched to a gene: 5. CDR1 is SNHLY and CDR2 is FYNNEI in the germline V gene. The CDR3 contains 14 residues. This chain's CDR3 is CASRTGAANTEAFF. CDR3 in DNA: TGTGCCAGCAGAACAGGGGCCGCGAACACTGAAGCTTTCTTT.

DNA of the CDR3: TGTGCCAGCAGCCTCCGGGGGGTTGGGGCCTACGAGCAGTACTTC. Translation gives CASSLRGVGAYEQYF. This chain uses TRBV27 with TRBJ2-7; 7 nucleotides align to TRBD2. This CDR3 has 15 residues. Germline values: CDR1 MNHEY, CDR2 SMNVEV (reference sequence). The trim removed 6 bases at V and 2 bases at J, leaving 10 bases unmatched.

The chain's CDR3 is CASSIAGGSTDTQYF. The CDR3, as DNA: TGTGCCAGTAGTATAGCGGGGGGAAGCACAGATACGCAGTATTTT. V and J are TRBV19 and TRBJ2-3; 7 positions agree with TRBD2. Germline V CDR1 and CDR2: LNHDA, SQIVND (reference sequence). With V trimmed by 1 base and J by 0 bases, 1 base remained unmatched. This CDR3 is 15 amino acids long.

This sequence joins TRBV2 and TRBJ2-7, with unresolved D. The germline V gene has CDR1 SNHLY and CDR2 FYNNEI. This CDR3 spans 15 amino acids. V lost 7 bases to trimming and J lost 5 bases, with 21 bases between them. The CDR3 sequence: CASTPGSVLPNEQYF. The CDR3 DNA is TGTGCCAGCACCCCAGGATCGGTCCTCCCCAACGAGCAGTACTTC.

The chain couples TRBV18 to TRBJ2-7; TRBD1 matches at 8 bases. V lost 4 bases to trimming and J lost 0 bases; unmatched junction nucleotides: 5. The germline V gene encodes CDR1 KGHSH and CDR2 LQKENI. CDR3 length equals 15 residues. The CDR3: CASSHDTGGSYEQYF. CDR3 coding DNA: TGTGCCAGCTCACACGACACAGGGGGCTCCTACGAGCAGTACTTC.

The chain is built from TRBV29-1 and TRBJ2-3; D unclear. CDR1 SQVTM and CDR2 ANQGSEA come from the germline V gene. The CDR3 runs 10 residues. Trimming took off 5 bases at V and 4 bases at J, with 4 bases between the two ends. For the CDR3, the DNA is TGCAGCGTTCCATCAGATACGCAGTATTTT. It codes for CSVPSDTQYF.

The rearrangement links TRBV7-3 to TRBJ2-1; 7 nucleotides match TRBD2. The CDR3 is made up of 16 amino acids. After removal of 1 base from V and 2 bases from J, the junction contained 5 bases not matched to a gene. Germline-derived CDR1 and CDR2 are SGHTA and FQGTGA. CDR3 sequence: CASSLIGGSAYNEQFF. CDR3 nucleotide sequence: TGTGCCAGCAGCTTAATCGGCGGGAGCGCCTACAATGAGCAGTTCTTC.

This clone has only a few counts. This sequence joins TRBV4-2 and TRBJ2-5; the D gene is possibly TRBD2 (6 bases). The J call is doubtful: the DNA matches TRBJ2-7 better. This CDR3 spans 15 amino acids. The germline V gene encodes CDR1 LGHNA and CDR2 YNFKEQ. CDR3 region: CASSQELGRYYEQYF. The CDR3, as DNA: TGTGCCAGCAGCCAAGAGTTGGGGAGGTACTACGAGCAGTACTTC.

V is TRBV9 and J is TRBJ2-1; 9 nucleotides match TRBD2. The CDR3 extends over 16 amino acids. The V and J ends lost 3 bases and 9 bases, in that order; junction bases with no gene match: 13. Per germline, CDR1 SGDLS and CDR2 YYNGEE. CDR3 bases: TGTGCCAGCAGCGCGACGGGTGGCGGGGGGGCCCCTGAGCAGTTCTTC. This translates into CASSATGGGGAPEQFF.

The genes are TRBV9 and TRBJ1-1; weak D call: TRBD1 (5 bases). From germline, CDR1 is SGDLS and CDR2 YYNGEE. The V and J ends lost 3 bases and 7 bases respectively, with 7 bases between them. CDR3 length: 11 residues. The CDR3 DNA sequence: TGTGCCAGCAGCGACCAGGGTGAAGCTTTCTTT. It translates to CASSDQGEAFF.

J is TRBJ2-7 and V is TRBV11-2; TRBD2 aligns across 11 bases. V shed 0 bases and J 2 bases; nucleotides not matched to a gene: 9. Germline V gene data show CDR1 as SGHAT and CDR2 as FQNNGV. The CDR3 is made up of 18 amino acids. CDR3 sequence reads: CASSLDWTSGPVPYEQYF. The CDR3 DNA sequence: TGTGCCAGCAGCTTAGATTGGACTAGCGGGCCCGTTCCCTACGAGCAGTACTTC. Variable domain in full (rest from reference TRBV11-2 and TRBJ2-7): EAGVAQSPRYKIIEKRQSVAFWCNPISGHATLYWYQQILGQGPKLLIQFQNNGVVDDSQLPKDRFSAERLKGVDSTLKIQPAKLEDSAVYLCASSLDWTSGPVPYEQYFGPGTRLTVT.

The rearrangement joins TRBV6-4 to TRBJ1-1, with D perhaps matching TRBD1 (6 bases). This CDR3 region has 14 residues. V was cut by 3 bases and J by 1 base, with 9 bases left in between. CDR1 MRHNA and CDR2 SNTAGT come from the germline V gene. Written as DNA, the CDR3 is TGTGCCAGCAGTGAGCAGGGGTGGAACACTGAAGCTTTCTTT. This gives the protein CASSEQGWNTEAFF.

The chain recombines TRBV9 with TRBJ2-3, with 8 bases that match TRBD2. The CDR3 extends over 16 amino acids. J gave up 6 bases and V 4 bases, and 13 bases lay outside the gene matches. In germline, CDR1 is SGDLS, CDR2 YYNGEE. CDR3 DNA sequence: TGTGCCAGCAGCTCCCCTCCGGGAGGGCCCGTTGATACGCAGTATTTT. It yields the protein CASSSPPGGPVDTQYF.